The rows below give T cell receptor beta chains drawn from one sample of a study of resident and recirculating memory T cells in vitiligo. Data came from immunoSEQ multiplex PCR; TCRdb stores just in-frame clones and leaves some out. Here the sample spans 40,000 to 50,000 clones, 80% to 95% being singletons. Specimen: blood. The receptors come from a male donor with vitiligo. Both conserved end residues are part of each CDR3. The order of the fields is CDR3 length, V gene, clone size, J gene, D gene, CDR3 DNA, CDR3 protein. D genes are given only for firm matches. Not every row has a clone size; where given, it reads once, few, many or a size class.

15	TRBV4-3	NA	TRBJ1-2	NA	TGCGCCAGCAGCCAAAGTCCCAAGGGGTTCGCTGGCTACACCTTC	CASSQSPKGFAGYTF
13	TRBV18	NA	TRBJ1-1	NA	TGTGCCAGCTCACCAATCCCAGCGGCTGAAGCTTTCTTT	CASSPIPAAEAFF
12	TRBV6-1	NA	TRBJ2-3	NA	TGTGCCAGCAGCGGACACACAGATACGCAGTATTTT	CASSGHTDTQYF
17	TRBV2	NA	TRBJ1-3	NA	TGTGCCAGCAGCGGAGTCGGGGTCCAGAACTCTGGAAACACCATATATTTT	CASSGVGVQNSGNTIYF
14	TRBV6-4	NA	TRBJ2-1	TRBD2	TGTGCCAGCAGTGAAAGCGGGGGCTACAATGAGCAGTTCTTC	CASSESGGYNEQFF
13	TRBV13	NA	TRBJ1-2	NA	TGTGCCAGCGAGGGAGGCAGAGGATATGGCTACACCTTC	CASEGGRGYGYTF
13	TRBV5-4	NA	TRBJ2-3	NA	TGTGCCAGCAGCTCAACTAGCACAGATACGCAGTATTTT	CASSSTSTDTQYF
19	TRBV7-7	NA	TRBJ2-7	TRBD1	TGTGCTAGCAGCCGAACCAGGAATGAGAGGGGGCTATTCTATTACGAGCAGTACTTC	CASSRTRNERGLFYYEQYF
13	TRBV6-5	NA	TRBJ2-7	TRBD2	TGTGCCAGCAGCCTTAGCGGGGGGGTCGAGCAGTACTTC	CASSLSGGVEQYF
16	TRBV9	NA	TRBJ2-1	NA	TGTGCCAGCAGCGTAGCTAATATAGGGGGGGGGAGTGAGCAGTTCTTC	CASSVANIGGGSEQFF
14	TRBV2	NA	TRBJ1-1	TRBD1	TGTGCCAGCAGTGGGACAGGGCGGGGTACTGAAGCTTTCTTT	CASSGTGRGTEAFF
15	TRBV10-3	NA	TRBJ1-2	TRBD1	TGTGCCATCAGTGAGTATGGACAGGAGATCTATGGCTACACCTTC	CAISEYGQEIYGYTF
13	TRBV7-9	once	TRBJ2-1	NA	TGTGCCAGCAGCTTTCTCAGGGACAATGAGCAGTTCTTC	CASSFLRDNEQFF
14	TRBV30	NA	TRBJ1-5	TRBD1	TGTGCCTGGAGTAGACAGGGAAGGGATCAGCCCCAGCATTTT	CAWSRQGRDQPQHF
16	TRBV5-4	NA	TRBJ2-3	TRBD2	TGTGCCAGCAGGAACCTAGCGGGGGGCCGCACAGATACGCAGTATTTT	CASRNLAGGRTDTQYF
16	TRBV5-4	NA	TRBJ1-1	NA	TGTGCCAGCAGCTTAGGGAGGGGAGCCATGAACACTGAAGCTTTCTTT	CASSLGRGAMNTEAFF
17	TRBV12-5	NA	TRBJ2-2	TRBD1	TGTGCTAGTGTCTGGGGCGGACAGGCTACGAACACCGGGGAGCTGTTTTTT	CASVWGGQATNTGELFF
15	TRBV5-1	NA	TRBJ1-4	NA	TGCGCCAGCAGCTTGGGGGCTGCAGGGGATGAAAAACTGTTTTTT	CASSLGAAGDEKLFF
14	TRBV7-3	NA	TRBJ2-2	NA	TGTGCCAGCAGCTTGTGGAGGAACACCGGGGAGCTGTTTTTT	CASSLWRNTGELFF
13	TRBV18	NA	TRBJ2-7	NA	TGTGCCAGCTCACCAGGGGCAGACTACGAGCAGTACTTC	CASSPGADYEQYF
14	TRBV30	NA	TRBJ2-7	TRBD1	TGTGCCTGGAGCCTTGGGACAGGGCTTCTCGAGCAGTACTTC	CAWSLGTGLLEQYF
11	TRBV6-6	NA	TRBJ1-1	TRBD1	TGTGCCAGCAGAAGGACAGGGCAAGCTTTCTTT	CASRRTGQAFF